The 8 T cell receptor beta chains given below trace back to one sample, sequenced in a study of T-cell reconstitution after alpha-beta-depleted transplantation in children. Preparation of the TCRbeta library used unique molecular identifiers. TCRdb itself ran the PCR reads through MiXCR, one entry per CDR3 protein. Altogether a few hundred thousand distinct CDR3 sequences are present, about 18% being singletons, with the ten largest covering 2.5% to 4%. The sample consisted of PBMCs from the stem cell graft donor, taken from the stem cell graft. These receptors originate from a human donor who donated a stem cell graft to a child with acute lymphoblastic leukemia.

This chain uses TRBV10-3 with TRBJ2-1, with TRBD2 matching over 9 bases. Germline CDR1 reads ENHRY; CDR2 reads SYGVKD. With V trimmed by 8 bases and J by 6 bases, 8 bases remained unmatched. This CDR3 has 14 amino acids. The CDR3 DNA reads TGTGCCATCCTCTCTAGCGGGATGGGCAATGAGCAGTTCTTC. Its translation: CAILSSGMGNEQFF.

This clonotype was seen a few times. The chain joins TRBV7-9 to TRBJ2-1, with D unclear. The CDR3 totals 15 residues. Germline-derived CDR1 and CDR2 are SEHNR and FQNEAQ (reference sequence). Trimming removed 2 bases from V and 4 bases from J, with 12 bases in between. The CDR3 DNA is TGTGCCAGCAGCTTACAGACACTGGTATACAATGAGCAGTTCTTC. This translates into CASSLQTLVYNEQFF.

The chain carries TRBV4-1 and TRBJ2-7; D might be TRBD1 or TRBD2, each matching 5 bases. The CDR3 is 12 residues long. Deletions cut 3 bases from V and 13 bases from J, with 16 bases between. Germline CDR1 reads MGHRA; CDR2 reads YSYEKL. The CDR3 DNA follows: TGCGCCAGCAGCCATAGAGGGGAGCAGCCCTACTTC. The encoded protein is CASSHRGEQPYF.

The chain uses TRBV7-3 and TRBJ2-3; 9 bases line up with TRBD2. The CDR3 sequence is 16 residues long. After removal of 1 base from V and 12 bases from J, the junction contained 14 bases not matched to a gene. Germline V gene data show CDR1 as SGHTA and CDR2 as FQGTGA. For the CDR3, the DNA is TGTGCCAGCAGCTTAAACGGGGGGATCCTAGCGGGGATACAGTATTTT. It specifies CASSLNGGILAGIQYF.

In this sample, this clonotype turned up a few times. The CDR3 DNA sequence: TGTGCCAGCAGCAAGTCGACAAATGAGCAGTTCTTC. Its protein product is CASSKSTNEQFF. The chain carries TRBV11-2 and TRBJ2-1; D unclear. CDR1 is SGHAT, CDR2 FQNNGV, per germline. There are 12 residues in the CDR3. Deletions cut 5 bases from V and 7 bases from J, with 9 bases between. Variable domain in full (rest from reference TRBV11-2 and TRBJ2-1): EAGVAQSPRYKIIEKRQSVAFWCNPISGHATLYWYQQILGQGPKLLIQFQNNGVVDDSQLPKDRFSAERLKGVDSTLKIQPAKLEDSAVYLCASSKSTNEQFFGPGTRLTVL.

This chain joins TRBV30 and TRBJ2-1; the D gene is possibly TRBD1 (6 bases). V lost 7 bases to trimming and J lost 3 bases, with 19 bases between them. The germline gives CDR1 GTSNPN, CDR2 SVGIG (reference sequence). The CDR3 totals 15 residues. CDR3 nucleotides: TGTGCCTCCTGCCCGGGACAAGGGGGCTACAATGAGCAGTTCTTC. This translates into CASCPGQGGYNEQFF.

The chain has TRBV29-1 and TRBJ1-1; no reliable D call. In germline, CDR1 is SQVTM, CDR2 ANQGSEA. The CDR3 has 13 residues. The V gene lost 2 bases and the J gene lost 0 bases, with 7 bases spanning the gap. CDR3 in amino acids: CSVERSMNTEAFF. The CDR3 coding sequence is TGCAGCGTTGAAAGGAGCATGAACACTGAAGCTTTCTTT.

The genes are TRBV15 and TRBJ1-1, with D possibly being TRBD1 (6 bases). The CDR3 runs 14 residues. V was clipped by 5 bases and J by 3 bases, with 13 bases between them. Looked up from germline, CDR1 is LNHNV and CDR2 is YYDKDF (reference sequence). Here the CDR3 DNA reads TGTGCCACCAGCTCAGGGGAGGTGGACACTGAAGCTTTCTTT. This translates into CATSSGEVDTEAFF. Full variable domain (outside the CDR3, taken from reference TRBV15 and TRBJ1-1): DAMVIQNPRYQVTQFGKPVTLSCSQTLNHNVMYWYQQKSSQAPKLLFHYYDKDFNNEADTPDNFQSRRPNTSFCFLDIRSPGLGDTAMYLCATSSGEVDTEAFFGQGTRLTVV.